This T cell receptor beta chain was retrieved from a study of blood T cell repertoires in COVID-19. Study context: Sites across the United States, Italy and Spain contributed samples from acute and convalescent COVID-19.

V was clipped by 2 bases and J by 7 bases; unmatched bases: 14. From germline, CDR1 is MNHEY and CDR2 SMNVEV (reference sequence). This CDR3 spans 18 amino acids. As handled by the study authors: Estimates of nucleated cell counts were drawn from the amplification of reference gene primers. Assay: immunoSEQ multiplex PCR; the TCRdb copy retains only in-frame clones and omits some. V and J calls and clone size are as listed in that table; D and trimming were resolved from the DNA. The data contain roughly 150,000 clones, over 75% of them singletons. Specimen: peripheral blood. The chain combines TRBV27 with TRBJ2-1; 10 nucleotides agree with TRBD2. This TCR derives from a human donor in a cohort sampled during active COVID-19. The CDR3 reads CASSLPRLSGGALNEQFF. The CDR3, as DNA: TGTGCCAGCAGTTTACCCCGATTAAGCGGGGGGGCCTTGAATGAGCAGTTCTTC.